The sequence of this T cell receptor (beta chain) was determined in a study of blood T cells in healthy people across ages. A second PCR, run for roughly 6 to 11 cycles, used a sample-barcoded 5' primer plus a J-beta primer mix. A template-switch adaptor containing 12 random nucleotides labeled each cDNA molecule. The study obtained at least 2.5 million CDR3-containing paired-end reads from every sample. TCRdb called the 5' RACE reads again in MiXCR, with one record for every CDR3 protein. The sample records some 1.8 million distinct CDR3 sequences, approximately 39% being singletons. All donors came from Russia, were Caucasian and healthy, and spanned ages roughly 6 to 95. With each sample, at least 5 micrograms of total RNA were extracted. This clonotype was seen a handful of times. CDR1 LNHNV and CDR2 YYDKDF come from the germline V gene (reference sequence). This CDR3 spans 15 amino acids.

The sequence came from a human donor in good health. The sample comprised blood. The chain has TRBV15 and TRBJ2-4; D is possibly TRBD1 (6 bases). With the DNA end fitting TRBJ2-7 better, the J assignment may be wrong. As DNA, the CDR3 is TGTGCCACCAGCAGAGATCTCCAGGGGATTTCCGAGCAGTACTTC. Protein sequence: CATSRDLQGISEQYF.